This T cell receptor beta chain was identified during a study of blood T cell repertoires in COVID-19 (TCRdb year 2020). Study-wide context: Samples from collaborators originated in the United States, Italy and Spain and spanned both the acute and convalescent phases of COVID-19. Samples came from the ongoing ImmuneRACE study (first 160 participants) plus 1,254 subjects from 6 global collaborators. The repertoires were released in a freely available public database meant as a resource for research on the immune response to SARS-CoV-2. Where HLA class I and class II types were available, the types were taken from metadata supplied by the sample provider, not from assay-based typing. The prospective study material was composed of cDNA or gDNA derived from T cells, B-cell-depleted T cells, or PBMCs. Deeply sampled blood TCRbeta repertoires from subjects exposed to, actively infected with, or recovered from COVID-19 were included in the dataset. The sample metadata nearly always contained a de-identified subject ID, COVID-19 status, age in years and sex.

V was cut back by 1 base and J by 6 bases, leaving a gap of 10 bases between them. The germline V gene supplies CDR1 SGHTA and CDR2 FQGNSA. The CDR3, cysteine through phenylalanine, is 14 amino acids long. The read is trimmed to its CDR3 DNA, 42 bases read in frame from base 1. Notes on this clone: Its target antigen remains unknown. Per-base quality was not reported, and no clone a single base away is much larger than it.

What the authors observed across the whole study: The quantity of clinical and demographic metadata differed by source and by participant and was supplied without curation.

The immunoSEQ Assay, a bias-controlled multiplex PCR, was used to amplify TCRbeta CDR3 regions from genomic DNA. Regarding the original processing steps: Nucleated cell counts per sample were estimated from amplification of reference gene primers within the assay. To quantify the absolute abundance of each unique TCRbeta CDR3 rearrangement, sequence reads were collapsed and filtered. For each sample, productive Simpson clonality was calculated by taking the square root of Simpson's diversity index across productive rearrangements. The immuneACCESS repertoire file appears here via TCRdb, limited to in-frame rearrangements. These files lack a portion of the clones; in checked studies, under half of the deficit traces to unresolved V genes, and the cause of the others is not known. Clonal size and the V and J genes are those of that table, whereas D and trimming came from the DNA. The sample table holds over 95,000 clones, of which 88% were seen once. The top ten clones comprise 8% to 8.5% of the sample.

A second Seattle source provided samples from volunteer blood donors who had recovered from COVID-19. Collaborating institutions collected whole blood in K2EDTA tubes following their own protocols. For TCRbeta analysis, collaborators shipped samples in one of three forms: frozen whole blood, isolated PBMCs, or DNA extracted from either of those sample types. This sequence uses TRBV7-2 and TRBJ2-1, with the D gene too uncertain to name. The material sequenced was peripheral blood. The source of this sequence is a woman in her sixties or seventies who had recovered from COVID-19. The CDR3 loop reads CASSLGATLNEQFF. The DNA reads as follows: TGTGCCAGCAGCTTAGGGGCTACCCTCAATGAGCAGTTCTTC.